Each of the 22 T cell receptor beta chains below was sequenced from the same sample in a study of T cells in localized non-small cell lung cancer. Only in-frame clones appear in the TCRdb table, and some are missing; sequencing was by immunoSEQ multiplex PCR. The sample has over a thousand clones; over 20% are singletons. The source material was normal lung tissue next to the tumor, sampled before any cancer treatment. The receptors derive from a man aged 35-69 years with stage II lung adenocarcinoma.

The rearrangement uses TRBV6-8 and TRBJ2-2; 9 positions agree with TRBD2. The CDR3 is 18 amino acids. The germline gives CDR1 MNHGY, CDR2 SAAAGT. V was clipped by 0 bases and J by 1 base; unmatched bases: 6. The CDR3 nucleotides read TGTGCCAGCAGTTACTCGGGGCTAGCGGGACAGAACACCGGGGAGCTGTTTTTT. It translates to CASSYSGLAGQNTGELFF.

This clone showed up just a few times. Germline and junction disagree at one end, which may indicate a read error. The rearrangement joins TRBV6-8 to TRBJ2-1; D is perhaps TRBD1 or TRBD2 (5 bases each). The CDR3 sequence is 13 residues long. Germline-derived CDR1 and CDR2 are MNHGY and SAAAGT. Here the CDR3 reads CAISWDDYNEQFF. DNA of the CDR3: TGTGCCATCAGTTGGGACGACTACAATGAGCAGTTCTTC.

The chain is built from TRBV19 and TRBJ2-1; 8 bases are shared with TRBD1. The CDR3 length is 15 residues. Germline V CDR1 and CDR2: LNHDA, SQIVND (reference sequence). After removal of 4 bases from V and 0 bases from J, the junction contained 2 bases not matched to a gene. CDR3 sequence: CASSTGTGSYNEQFF. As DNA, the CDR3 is TGTGCCAGTAGTACCGGGACAGGCTCCTACAATGAGCAGTTCTTC. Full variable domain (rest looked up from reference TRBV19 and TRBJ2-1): DGGITQSPKYLFRKEGQNVTLSCEQNLNHDAMYWYRQDPGQGLRLIYYSQIVNDFQKGDIAEGYSVSREKKESFPLTVTSAQKNPTAFYLCASSTGTGSYNEQFFGPGTRLTVL.

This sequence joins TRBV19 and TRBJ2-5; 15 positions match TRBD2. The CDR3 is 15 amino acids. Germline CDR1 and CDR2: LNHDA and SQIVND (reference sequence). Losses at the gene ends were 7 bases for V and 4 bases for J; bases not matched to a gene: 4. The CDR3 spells CASTGTSGRSETQYF. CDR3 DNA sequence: TGTGCCAGTACCGGGACTAGCGGGAGGTCAGAGACCCAGTACTTC.

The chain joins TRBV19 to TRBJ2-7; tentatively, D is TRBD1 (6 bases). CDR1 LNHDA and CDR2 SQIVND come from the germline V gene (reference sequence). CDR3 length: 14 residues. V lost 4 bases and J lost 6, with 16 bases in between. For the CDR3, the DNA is TGTGCCAGTAGTAGGGTTGGGGACACCACCGAGCAGTACTTC. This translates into CASSRVGDTTEQYF.

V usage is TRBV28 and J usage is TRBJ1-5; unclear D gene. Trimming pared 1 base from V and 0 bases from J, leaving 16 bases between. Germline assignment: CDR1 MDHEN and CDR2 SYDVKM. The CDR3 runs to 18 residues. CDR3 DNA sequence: TGTGCCAGCAGTTTATCGGTCGTCGCGGAGTATAGCAATCAGCCCCAGCATTTT. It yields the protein CASSLSVVAEYSNQPQHF.

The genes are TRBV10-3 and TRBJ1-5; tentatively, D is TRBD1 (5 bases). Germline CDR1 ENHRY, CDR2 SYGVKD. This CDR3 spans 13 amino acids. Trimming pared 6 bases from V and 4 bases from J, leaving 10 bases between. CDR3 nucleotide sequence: TGTGCCATCAGCAGACGGGGGAATCAGCCCCAGCATTTT. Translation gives CAISRRGNQPQHF.

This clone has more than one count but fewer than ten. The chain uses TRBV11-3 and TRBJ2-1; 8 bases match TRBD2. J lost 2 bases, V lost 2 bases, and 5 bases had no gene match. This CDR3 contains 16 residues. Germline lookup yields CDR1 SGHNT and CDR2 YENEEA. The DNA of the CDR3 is TGTGCCAGCAGCTTATTCTCACTAGCGGCCTACAATGAGCAGTTCTTC. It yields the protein CASSLFSLAAYNEQFF.

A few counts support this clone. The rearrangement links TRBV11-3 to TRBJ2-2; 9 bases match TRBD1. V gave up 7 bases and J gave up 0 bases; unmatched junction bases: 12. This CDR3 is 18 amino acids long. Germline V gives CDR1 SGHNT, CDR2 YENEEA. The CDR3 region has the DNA TGTGCCAGCACCCGCCTTACAGGGGGCACCCCGAACACCGGGGAGCTGTTTTTT. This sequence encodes CASTRLTGGTPNTGELFF.

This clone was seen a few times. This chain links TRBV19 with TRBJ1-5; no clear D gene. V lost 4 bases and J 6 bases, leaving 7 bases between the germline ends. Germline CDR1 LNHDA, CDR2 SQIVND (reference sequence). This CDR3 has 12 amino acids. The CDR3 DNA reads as TGTGCCAGTAGTAGTTTACCTCAGCCCCAGCATTTT. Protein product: CASSSLPQPQHF.

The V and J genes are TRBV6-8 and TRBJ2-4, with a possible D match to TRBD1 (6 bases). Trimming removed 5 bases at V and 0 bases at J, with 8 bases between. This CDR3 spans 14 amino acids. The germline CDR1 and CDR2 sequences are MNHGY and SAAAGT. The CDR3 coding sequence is TGTGCCAGCAGTCAGGGGATAGCCAAAAACATTCAGTACTTC. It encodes CASSQGIAKNIQYF.

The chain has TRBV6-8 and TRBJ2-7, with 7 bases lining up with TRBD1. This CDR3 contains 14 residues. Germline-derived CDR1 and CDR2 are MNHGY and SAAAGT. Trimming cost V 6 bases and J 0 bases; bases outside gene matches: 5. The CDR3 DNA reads TGTGCCAGCAGCCGGGACAGAAGCTCCTACGAGCAGTACTTC. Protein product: CASSRDRSSYEQYF.

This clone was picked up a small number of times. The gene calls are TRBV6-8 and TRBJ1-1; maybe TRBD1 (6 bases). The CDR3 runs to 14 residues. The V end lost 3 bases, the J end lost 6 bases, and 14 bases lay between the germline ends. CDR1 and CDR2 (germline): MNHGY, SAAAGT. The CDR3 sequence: CASSYSGGKAEAFF. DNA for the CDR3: TGTGCCAGCAGTTATTCCGGGGGCAAGGCTGAAGCTTTCTTT.

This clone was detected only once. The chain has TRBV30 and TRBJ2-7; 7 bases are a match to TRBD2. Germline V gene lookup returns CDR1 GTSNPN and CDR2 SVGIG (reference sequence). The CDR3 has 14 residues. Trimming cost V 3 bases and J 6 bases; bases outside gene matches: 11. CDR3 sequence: CAWRKWGGSSEQYF. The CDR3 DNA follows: TGTGCCTGGAGGAAGTGGGGGGGTAGCAGCGAGCAGTACTTC.

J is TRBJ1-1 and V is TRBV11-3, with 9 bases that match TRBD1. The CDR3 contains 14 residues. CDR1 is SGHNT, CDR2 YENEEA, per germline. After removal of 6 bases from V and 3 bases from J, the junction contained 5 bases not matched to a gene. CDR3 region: CASRPTGGHTEAFF. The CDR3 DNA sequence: TGTGCCAGCAGGCCAACAGGGGGCCACACTGAAGCTTTCTTT.

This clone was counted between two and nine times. The CDR3 region is CASSWAGTGELFF. The CDR3 coding sequence is TGTGCCAGCAGTTGGGCTGGGACCGGGGAGCTGTTTTTT. The chain employs TRBV6-8 and TRBJ2-2; D unresolved. The CDR3 sequence is 13 residues long. V was trimmed by 4 bases and J by 5 bases, leaving 8 bases between them. From germline, CDR1 is MNHGY and CDR2 SAAAGT.

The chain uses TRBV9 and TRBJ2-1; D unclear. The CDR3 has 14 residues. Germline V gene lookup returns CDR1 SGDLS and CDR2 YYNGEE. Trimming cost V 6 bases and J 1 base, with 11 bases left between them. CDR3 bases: TGTGCCAGCACTCTTGGGTGGTCCTACAATGAGCAGTTCTTC. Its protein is CASTLGWSYNEQFF.

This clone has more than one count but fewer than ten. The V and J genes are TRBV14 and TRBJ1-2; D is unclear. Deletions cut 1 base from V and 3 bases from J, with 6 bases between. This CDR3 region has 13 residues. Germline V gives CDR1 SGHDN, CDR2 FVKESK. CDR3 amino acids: CASSQATDYGYTF. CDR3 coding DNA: TGTGCCAGCAGCCAAGCCACGGACTATGGCTACACCTTC. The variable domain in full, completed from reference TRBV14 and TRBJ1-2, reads EAGVTQFPSHSVIEKGQTVTLRCDPISGHDNLYWYRRVMGKEIKFLLHFVKESKQDESGMPNNRFLAERTGGTYSTLKVQPAELEDSGVYFCASSQATDYGYTFGSGTRLTVV.

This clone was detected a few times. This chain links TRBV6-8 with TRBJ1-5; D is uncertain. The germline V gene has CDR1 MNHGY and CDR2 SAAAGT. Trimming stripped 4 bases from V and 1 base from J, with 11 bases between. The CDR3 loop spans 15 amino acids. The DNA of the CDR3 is TGTGCCAGCAGTTCCACCCTGGGGAGCAATCAGCCCCAGCATTTT. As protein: CASSSTLGSNQPQHF.

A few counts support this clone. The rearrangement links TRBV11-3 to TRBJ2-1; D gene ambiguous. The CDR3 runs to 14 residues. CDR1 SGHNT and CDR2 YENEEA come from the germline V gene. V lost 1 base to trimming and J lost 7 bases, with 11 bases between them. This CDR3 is CASSLGGVGNEQFF. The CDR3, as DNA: TGTGCCAGCAGCTTAGGTGGGGTGGGGAATGAGCAGTTCTTC.

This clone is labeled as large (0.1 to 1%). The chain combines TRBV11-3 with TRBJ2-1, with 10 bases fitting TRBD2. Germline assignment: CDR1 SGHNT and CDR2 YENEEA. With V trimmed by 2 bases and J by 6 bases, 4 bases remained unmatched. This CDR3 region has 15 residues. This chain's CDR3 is CASSLTSGNLNEQFF. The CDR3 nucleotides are TGTGCCAGCAGCTTAACTAGCGGGAACCTCAATGAGCAGTTCTTC.

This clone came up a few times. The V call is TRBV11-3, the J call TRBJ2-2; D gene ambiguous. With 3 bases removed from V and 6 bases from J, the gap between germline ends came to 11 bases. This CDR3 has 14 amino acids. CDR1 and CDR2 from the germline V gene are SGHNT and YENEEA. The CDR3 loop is CASSFQVTPGELFF. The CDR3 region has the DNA TGTGCCAGCAGCTTTCAAGTCACACCCGGGGAGCTGTTTTTT.